The clone carrying this TCR beta chain was detected ten times or more. Its antigen is still unknown. The source of the sample is a study of CD8 T cells in ankylosing spondylitis. Regarding the study as a whole: Significant enrichment of disease-linked clones was reported in matched ankylosing spondylitis synovial fluid. A motif of eight or nine highly homologous TCR beta variants was seen as apparently characteristic of ankylosing spondylitis blood. Past research had described some motif variants in reactive arthritis synovial fluid and blood.

CDR3 length: 14 amino acids. V was shortened by 6 bases and J by 3 bases, with 15 bases between the two germline ends. CDR1 SGDLS and CDR2 YYNGEE come from the germline V gene. In making TCR beta libraries, quantitative 5'-RACE with molecular barcodes was used. TCRdb reanalysed the 5' RACE reads using MiXCR and keeps one entry per CDR3 protein. Altogether about 460,000 distinct CDR3 sequences are present, about 5.7% being singletons, with the ten largest covering approximately 4%. This receptor was taken from a male donor with ankylosing spondylitis. This chain links TRBV9 with TRBJ1-1; no clear D gene. The sequencing sample was made of blood, either unsorted or a sorted T cell fraction (not recorded which). CDR3: CASNKPREDTEAFF. CDR3 DNA: TGTGCCAGCAACAAGCCCCGGGAGGACACTGAAGCTTTCTTT. The variable domain in full, with the rest retrieved from reference TRBV9 and TRBJ1-1, is DSGVTQTPKHLITATGQRVTLRCSPRSGDLSVYWYQQSLDQGLQFLIQYYNGEERAKGNILERFSAQQFPDLHSELNLSSLELGDSALYFCASNKPREDTEAFFGQGTRLTVV.